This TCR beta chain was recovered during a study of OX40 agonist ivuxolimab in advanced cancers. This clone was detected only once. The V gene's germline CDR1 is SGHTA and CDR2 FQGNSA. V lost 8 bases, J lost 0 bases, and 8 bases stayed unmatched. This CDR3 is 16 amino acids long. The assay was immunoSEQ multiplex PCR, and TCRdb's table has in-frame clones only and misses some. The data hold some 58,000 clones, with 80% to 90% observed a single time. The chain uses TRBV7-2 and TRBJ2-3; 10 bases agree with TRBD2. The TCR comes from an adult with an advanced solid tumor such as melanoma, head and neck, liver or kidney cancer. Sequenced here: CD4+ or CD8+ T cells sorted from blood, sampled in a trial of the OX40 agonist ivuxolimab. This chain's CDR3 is CASLRTSGTSTDTQYF. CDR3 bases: TGTGCCAGCTTGAGGACTAGCGGAACCAGCACAGATACGCAGTATTTT. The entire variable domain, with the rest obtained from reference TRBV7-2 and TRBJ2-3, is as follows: GAGVSQSPSNKVTEKGKDVELRCDPISGHTALYWYRQSLGQGLEFLIYFQGNSAPDKSGLPSDRFSAERTGGSVSTLTIQRTQQEDSAVYLCASLRTSGTSTDTQYFGPGTRLTVL.